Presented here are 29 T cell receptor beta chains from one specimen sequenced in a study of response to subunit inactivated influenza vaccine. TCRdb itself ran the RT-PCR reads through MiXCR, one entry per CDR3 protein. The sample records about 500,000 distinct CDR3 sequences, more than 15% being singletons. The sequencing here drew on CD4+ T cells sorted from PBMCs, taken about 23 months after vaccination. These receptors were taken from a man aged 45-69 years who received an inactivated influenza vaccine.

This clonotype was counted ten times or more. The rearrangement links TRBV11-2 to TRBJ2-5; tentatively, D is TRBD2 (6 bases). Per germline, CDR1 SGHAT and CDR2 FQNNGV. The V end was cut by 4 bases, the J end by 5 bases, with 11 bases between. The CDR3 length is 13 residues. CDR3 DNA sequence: TGTGCCAGCAGCTCGACTAGTGGGGAGACCCAGTACTTC. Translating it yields CASSSTSGETQYF.

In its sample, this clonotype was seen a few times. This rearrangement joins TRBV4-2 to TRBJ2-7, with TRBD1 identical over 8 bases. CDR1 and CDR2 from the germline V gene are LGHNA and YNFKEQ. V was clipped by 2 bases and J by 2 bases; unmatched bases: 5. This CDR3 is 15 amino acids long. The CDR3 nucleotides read TGTGCCAGCAGCCAAACAGGGGGAGAGACCTACGAGCAGTACTTC. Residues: CASSQTGGETYEQYF.

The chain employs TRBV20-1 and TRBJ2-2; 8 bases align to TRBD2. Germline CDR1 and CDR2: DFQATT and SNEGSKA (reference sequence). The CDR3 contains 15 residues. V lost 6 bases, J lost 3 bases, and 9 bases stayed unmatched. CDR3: CSASGAGGDTGELFF. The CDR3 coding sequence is TGCAGTGCGTCGGGGGCGGGAGGAGACACCGGGGAGCTGTTTTTT.

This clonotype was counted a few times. The CDR3 DNA reads as TGTGCCAGCAGCTCTTGGGGCGTCCTGACTTTC. This sequence encodes CASSSWGVLTF. The chain is built from TRBV5-5 and TRBJ2-6, with D hard to call. Germline CDR1 and CDR2: SGHKS and YYEKEE (reference sequence). With 3 bases removed from V and 12 bases from J, the gap between germline ends came to 7 bases. The CDR3 consists of 11 residues.

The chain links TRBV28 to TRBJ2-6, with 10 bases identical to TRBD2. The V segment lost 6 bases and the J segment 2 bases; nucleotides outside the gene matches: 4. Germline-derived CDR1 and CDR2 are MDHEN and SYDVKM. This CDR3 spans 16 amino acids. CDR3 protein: CASSKTSGAGANVLTF. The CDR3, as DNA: TGTGCCAGCAGCAAAACTAGCGGGGCTGGGGCCAACGTCCTGACTTTC.

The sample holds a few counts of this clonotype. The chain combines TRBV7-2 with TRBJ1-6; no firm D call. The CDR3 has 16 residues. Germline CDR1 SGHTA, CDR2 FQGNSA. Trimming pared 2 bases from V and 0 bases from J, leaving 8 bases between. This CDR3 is CASSLRDSSYNSPLHF. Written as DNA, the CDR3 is TGTGCCAGCAGCTTACGGGATAGCTCCTATAATTCACCCCTCCACTTT.

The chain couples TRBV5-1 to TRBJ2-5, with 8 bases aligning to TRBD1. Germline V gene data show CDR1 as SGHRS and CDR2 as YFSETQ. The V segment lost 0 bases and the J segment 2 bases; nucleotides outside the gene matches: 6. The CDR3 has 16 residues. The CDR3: CASSLAPGGIQETQYF. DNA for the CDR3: TGCGCCAGCAGCTTGGCTCCAGGGGGCATTCAAGAGACCCAGTACTTC.

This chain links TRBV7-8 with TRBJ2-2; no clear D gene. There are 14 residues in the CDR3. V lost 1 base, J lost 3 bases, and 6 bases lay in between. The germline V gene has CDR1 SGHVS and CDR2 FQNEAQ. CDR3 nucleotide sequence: TGTGCCAGCAGCTTAGTCTTTTACACCGGGGAGCTGTTTTTT. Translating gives CASSLVFYTGELFF.

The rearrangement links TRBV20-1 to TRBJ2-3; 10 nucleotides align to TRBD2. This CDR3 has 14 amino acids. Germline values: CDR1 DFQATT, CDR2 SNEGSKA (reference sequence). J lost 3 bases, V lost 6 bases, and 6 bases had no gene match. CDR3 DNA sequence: TGCAGTGCGGAAAGCGGGGGGGCAACAGATACGCAGTATTTT. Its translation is CSAESGGATDTQYF.

The CDR3 DNA follows: TGTGCCAGCAGCCGCGCGGGGGGCGGGGGATACGAGCAGTACTTC. Residues: CASSRAGGGGYEQYF. V and J are TRBV7-2 and TRBJ2-7; the match to TRBD2 covers 8 bases. V shed 5 bases, J shed 4 bases, and the junction held 10 bases outside the gene matches. In germline, CDR1 is SGHTA, CDR2 FQGNSA. The CDR3 runs 15 residues.

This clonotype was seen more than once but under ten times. The DNA of the CDR3 is TGTGCCAGCAGCCACCTAGCGGGAGCAGAAAATGAGCAGTTCTTC. It encodes CASSHLAGAENEQFF. V and J are TRBV3-1 and TRBJ2-1, with TRBD2 identical over 10 bases. Unmatched junction bases numbered 6, after V lost 3 bases and J lost 7 bases. Germline CDR1 is LGHDT and CDR2 is YNNKEL (reference sequence). CDR3 length: 15 residues.

The CDR3 here is CASSPATGGTGELFF. CDR3 nucleotides: TGTGCCAGCTCACCTGCGACAGGGGGTACCGGGGAGCTGTTTTTT. This chain uses TRBV18 with TRBJ2-2; 9 nucleotides align to TRBD1. The V gene end was trimmed by 3 bases and the J gene end by 5 bases; junction bases not matched to a gene: 4. The length of the CDR3 is 15 residues. The germline gives CDR1 KGHSH, CDR2 LQKENI.

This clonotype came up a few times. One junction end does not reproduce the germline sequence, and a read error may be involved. The CDR3 here is CASSPTTGTDTQYF. CDR3 in DNA: TGTGCTAGCAGCCCCACGACAGGCACAGATACGCAGTATTTT. V and J are TRBV7-7 and TRBJ2-3, with D possibly being TRBD1 (5 bases). Germline V lookup: CDR1 SSHAT, CDR2 FNYEAQ (reference sequence). This CDR3 has 14 residues. Looking up the rest from reference TRBV7-7 and TRBJ2-3 gives the full variable domain: GAGVSQSPRYKVTKRGQDVTLRCDPISSHATLYWYQQALGQGPEFLTYFNYEAQPDKSGLPSDRFSAERPEGSISTLTIQRTEQRDSAMYRCASSPTTGTDTQYFGPGTRLTVL.

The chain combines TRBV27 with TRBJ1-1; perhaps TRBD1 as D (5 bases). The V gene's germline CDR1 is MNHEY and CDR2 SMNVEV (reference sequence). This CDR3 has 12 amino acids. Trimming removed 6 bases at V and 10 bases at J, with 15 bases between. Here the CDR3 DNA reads TGTGCCAGCAGCCTCTCGGGACGGGCAGCTTTCTTT. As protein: CASSLSGRAAFF.

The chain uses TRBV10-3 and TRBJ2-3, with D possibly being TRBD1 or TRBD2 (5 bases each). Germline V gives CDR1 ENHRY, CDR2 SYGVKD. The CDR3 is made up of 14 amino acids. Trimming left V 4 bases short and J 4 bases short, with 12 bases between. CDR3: CAISGGLASDTQYF. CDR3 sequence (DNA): TGTGCCATCAGTGGGGGGTTAGCGTCAGATACGCAGTATTTT.

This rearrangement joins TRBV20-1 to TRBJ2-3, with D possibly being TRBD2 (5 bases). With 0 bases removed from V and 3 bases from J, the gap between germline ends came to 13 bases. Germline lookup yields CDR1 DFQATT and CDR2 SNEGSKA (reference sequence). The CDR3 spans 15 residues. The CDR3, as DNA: TGCAGTGCTAGAGACTGGACTTATGGGACAGATACGCAGTATTTT. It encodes CSARDWTYGTDTQYF.

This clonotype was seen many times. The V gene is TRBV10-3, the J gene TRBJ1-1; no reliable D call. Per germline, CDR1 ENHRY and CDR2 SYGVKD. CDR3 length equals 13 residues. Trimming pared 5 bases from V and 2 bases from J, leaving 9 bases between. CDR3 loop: CAISRAANTEAFF. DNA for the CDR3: TGTGCCATCAGTCGGGCAGCCAACACTGAAGCTTTCTTT.

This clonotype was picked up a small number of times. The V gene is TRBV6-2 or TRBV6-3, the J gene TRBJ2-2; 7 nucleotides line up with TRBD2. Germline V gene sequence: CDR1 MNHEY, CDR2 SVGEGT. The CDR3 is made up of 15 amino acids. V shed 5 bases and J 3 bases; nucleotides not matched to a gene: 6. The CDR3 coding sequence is TGTGCCAGCAGTAAGGGACTAACCTACACCGGGGAGCTGTTTTTT. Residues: CASSKGLTYTGELFF.

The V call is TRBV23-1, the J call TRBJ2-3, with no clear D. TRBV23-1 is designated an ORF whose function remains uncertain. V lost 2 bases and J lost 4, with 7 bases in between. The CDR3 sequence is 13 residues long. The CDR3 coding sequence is TGCGCCAGCAGTCAAGGGCTGTCAGATACGCAGTATTTT. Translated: CASSQGLSDTQYF.

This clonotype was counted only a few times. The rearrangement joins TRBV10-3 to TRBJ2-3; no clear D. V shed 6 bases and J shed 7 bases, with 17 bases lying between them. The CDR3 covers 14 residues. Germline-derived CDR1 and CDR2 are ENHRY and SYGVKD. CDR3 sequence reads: CAIRTDRRIHTQYF. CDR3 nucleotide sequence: TGTGCCATCAGGACGGACCGGCGGATCCATACGCAGTATTTT.

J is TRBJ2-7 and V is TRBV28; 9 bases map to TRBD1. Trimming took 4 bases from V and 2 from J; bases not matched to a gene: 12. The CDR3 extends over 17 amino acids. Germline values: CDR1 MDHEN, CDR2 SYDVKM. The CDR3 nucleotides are TGTGCCAGCAGTTACCCCCCGGGACAGGGTAGGCCCTACGAGCAGTACTTC. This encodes CASSYPPGQGRPYEQYF.

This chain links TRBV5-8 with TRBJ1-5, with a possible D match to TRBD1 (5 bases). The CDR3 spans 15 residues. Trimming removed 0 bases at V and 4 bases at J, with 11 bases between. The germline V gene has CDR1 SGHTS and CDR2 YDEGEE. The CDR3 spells CASSLDGGRNQPQHF. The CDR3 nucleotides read TGTGCCAGCAGCTTGGATGGGGGGAGGAATCAGCCCCAGCATTTT.

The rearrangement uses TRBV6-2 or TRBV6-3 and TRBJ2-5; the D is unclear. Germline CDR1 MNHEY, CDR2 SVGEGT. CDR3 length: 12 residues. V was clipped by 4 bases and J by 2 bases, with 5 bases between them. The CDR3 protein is CASSSQQETQYF. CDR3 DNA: TGTGCCAGCAGTTCGCAACAAGAGACCCAGTACTTC.

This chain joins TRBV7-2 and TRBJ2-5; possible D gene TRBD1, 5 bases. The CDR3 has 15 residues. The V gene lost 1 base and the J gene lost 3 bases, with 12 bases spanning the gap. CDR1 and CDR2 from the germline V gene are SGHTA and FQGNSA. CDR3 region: CASSLVWAGKETQYF. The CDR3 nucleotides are TGTGCCAGCAGCTTAGTTTGGGCAGGGAAAGAGACCCAGTACTTC. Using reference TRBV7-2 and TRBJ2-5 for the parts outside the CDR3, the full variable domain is GAGVSQSPSNKVTEKGKDVELRCDPISGHTALYWYRQSLGQGLEFLIYFQGNSAPDKSGLPSDRFSAERTGGSVSTLTIQRTQQEDSAVYLCASSLVWAGKETQYFGPGTRLLVL.

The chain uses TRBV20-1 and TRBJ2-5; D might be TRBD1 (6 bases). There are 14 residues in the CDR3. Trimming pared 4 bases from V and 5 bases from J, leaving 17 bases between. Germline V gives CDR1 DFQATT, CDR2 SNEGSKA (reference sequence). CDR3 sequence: CSAKGQIRAETQYF. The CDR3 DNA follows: TGCAGTGCTAAAGGACAGATCCGCGCGGAGACCCAGTACTTC.

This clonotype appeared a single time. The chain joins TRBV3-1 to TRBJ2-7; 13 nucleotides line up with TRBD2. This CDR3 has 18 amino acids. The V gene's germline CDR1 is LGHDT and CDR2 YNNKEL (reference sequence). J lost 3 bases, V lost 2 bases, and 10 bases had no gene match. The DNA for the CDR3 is TGTGCCAGCAGCCAAACCTCCGGGACTAGCGGGAAAGGCTACGAGCAGTACTTC. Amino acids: CASSQTSGTSGKGYEQYF.

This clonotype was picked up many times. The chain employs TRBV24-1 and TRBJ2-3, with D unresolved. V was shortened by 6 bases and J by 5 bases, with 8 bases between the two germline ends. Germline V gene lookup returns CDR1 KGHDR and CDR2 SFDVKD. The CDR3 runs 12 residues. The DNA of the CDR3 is TGTGCCACCAGTACCCTCGGAGATACGCAGTATTTT. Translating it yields CATSTLGDTQYF.

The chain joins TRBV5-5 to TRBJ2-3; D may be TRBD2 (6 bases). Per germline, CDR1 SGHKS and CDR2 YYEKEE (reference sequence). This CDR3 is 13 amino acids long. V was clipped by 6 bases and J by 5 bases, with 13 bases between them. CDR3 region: CASTTGDRDTQYF. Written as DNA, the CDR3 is TGTGCCAGCACGACGGGAGACAGAGATACGCAGTATTTT. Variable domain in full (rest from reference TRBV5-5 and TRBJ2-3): DAGVTQSPTHLIKTRGQQVTLRCSPISGHKSVSWYQQVLGQGPQFIFQYYEKEERGRGNFPDRFSARQFPNYSSELNVNALLLGDSALYLCASTTGDRDTQYFGPGTRLTVL.

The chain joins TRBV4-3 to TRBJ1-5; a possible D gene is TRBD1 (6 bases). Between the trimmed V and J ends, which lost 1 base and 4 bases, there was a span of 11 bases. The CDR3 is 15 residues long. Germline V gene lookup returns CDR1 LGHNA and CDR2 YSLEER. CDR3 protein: CASSQVYRENQPQHF. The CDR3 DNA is TGCGCCAGCAGCCAAGTGTACAGGGAAAATCAGCCCCAGCATTTT.